Listed below are T cell receptor beta chains from one sample, sequenced in a study of control samples from healthy donors and cancer patients. Clones were read by immunoSEQ multiplex PCR, and TCRdb kept only the in-frame ones, dropping some. The sample carries some 130,000 clones, 93% recorded once. The sample taken for sequencing was PBMCs. These receptors all stem from a man aged 50-60 years with head and neck cancer. Both conserved end residues are part of each CDR3. The D gene is left open where the match is weak. Expanded clones are given a class, and other clones once, few, many or no size at all.

clone size | J gene | V gene | D gene | CDR3 protein | CDR3 DNA
- | TRBJ2-2 | TRBV18 | - | CASSPAASSHTGELFF | TGTGCCAGCTCACCAGCGGCCAGCTCTCACACCGGGGAGCTGTTTTTT
- | TRBJ1-1 | TRBV6-5 | - | CASRADRTMNTEAFF | TGTGCCAGCAGAGCTGACAGGACAATGAACACTGAAGCTTTCTTT
- | TRBJ1-5 | TRBV19 | - | CASSVDGPSGQPQHF | TGTGCCAGTAGTGTCGACGGTCCGAGCGGTCAGCCCCAGCATTTT
- | TRBJ1-1 | TRBV5-1 | - | CASSFSELTEAFF | TGCGCCAGCAGCTTCAGTGAACTGACTGAAGCTTTCTTT
- | TRBJ1-4 | TRBV6-5 | - | CASGWEVGEKLFF | TGTGCCAGCGGGTGGGAAGTTGGGGAAAAACTGTTTTTT
- | TRBJ2-2 | TRBV9 | - | CASSVASGGTLSGELFF | TGTGCCAGCAGCGTAGCGTCTGGGGGGACTTTGTCCGGGGAGCTGTTTTTT
- | TRBJ2-3 | TRBV7-9 | TRBD2 | CASSLDGGGATDTQYF | TGTGCCAGCAGCTTAGATGGCGGGGGGGCAACAGATACGCAGTATTTT
- | TRBJ2-1 | TRBV9 | - | CASSPTSRGPTGEQFF | TGTGCCAGCAGCCCAACTTCGAGGGGCCCTACTGGTGAGCAGTTCTTC
- | TRBJ1-1 | TRBV7-8 | - | CASSLRYYENTEAFF | TGTGCCAGCAGCTTAAGATACTATGAGAACACTGAAGCTTTCTTT
- | TRBJ2-2 | TRBV18 | - | CASSITGRTGELFF | TGTGCCAGCTCAATTACCGGGCGCACCGGGGAGCTGTTTTTT
- | TRBJ2-2 | TRBV5-4 | TRBD1 | CASRPRTGHPGELFF | TGTGCCAGCAGGCCCCGGACAGGGCATCCCGGGGAGCTGTTTTTT
- | TRBJ1-5 | TRBV12-3/TRBV12-4 | TRBD1 | CASRKGAEQPQHF | TGTGCCAGCAGGAAGGGGGCAGAACAGCCCCAGCATTTT
- | TRBJ1-2 | TRBV20-1 | - | CSASIGTNYGYTF | TGCAGTGCTAGTATAGGGACTAACTATGGCTACACCTTC
- | TRBJ2-7 | TRBV5-4 | - | CASSPPDSYEQYF | TGTGCCAGCAGCCCTCCCGACTCCTACGAGCAGTACTTC
- | TRBJ2-7 | TRBV6-5 | - | CASSYSGPGAGEQYF | TGTGCCAGCAGTTACTCAGGGCCCGGAGCTGGGGAGCAGTACTTC
- | TRBJ1-4 | TRBV19 | TRBD1 | CASRKTTGTPNEKLFF | TGTGCCAGTAGGAAAACGACAGGGACCCCTAATGAAAAACTGTTTTTT
- | TRBJ1-6 | TRBV5-6 | - | CASSPRLGRSVYNSPLHF | TGTGCCAGCAGCCCAAGATTGGGACGTTCGGTGTATAATTCACCCCTCCACTTT
- | TRBJ2-1 | TRBV7-9 | - | CASRPAGTRHNEQFF | TGTGCCAGCAGACCTGCCGGGACTCGACACAATGAGCAGTTCTTC
- | TRBJ2-3 | TRBV3-1/TRBV3-2 | - | CASSSYTDTQYF | TGTGCCAGCAGCTCTTACACAGATACGCAGTATTTT
once | TRBJ2-5 | TRBV27 | - | CASSLRGVQETQYF | TGTGCCAGCAGTTTACGAGGGGTCCAAGAGACCCAGTACTTC
- | TRBJ1-1 | TRBV20-1 | - | CSRVTNTEAFF | TGCAGTAGGGTTACGAACACTGAAGCTTTCTTT
- | TRBJ2-7 | TRBV28 | TRBD1 | CASIGRGYEQYF | TGTGCCAGCATTGGCAGGGGGTACGAGCAGTACTTC
once | TRBJ2-3 | TRBV5-1 | TRBD2 | CASSSYSGGATDTQYF | TGCGCCAGCAGCTCCTATAGCGGGGGAGCAACAGATACGCAGTATTTT
- | TRBJ1-1 | TRBV14 | - | CASSQSPIEAFF | TGTGCCAGCAGCCAATCGCCTATAGAGGCTTTCTTT
- | TRBJ1-1 | TRBV5-8 | - | CASSLRSVGEAFF | TGTGCCAGCAGCTTGAGGTCGGTTGGTGAAGCTTTCTTT
- | TRBJ2-4 | TRBV18 | - | CASSPSTGANIQYF | TGTGCCAGCTCACCGTCCACTGGGGCAAACATTCAGTACTTC
- | TRBJ2-3 | TRBV19 | - | CASSIEGGGGTDTQYF | TGTGCCAGTAGTATAGAGGGGGGGGGCGGCACAGATACGCAGTATTTT
- | TRBJ2-7 | TRBV12-5 | - | CASGRGLRGAYEQYF | TGTGCTAGTGGTCGCGGGCTTAGGGGAGCCTACGAGCAGTACTTC
- | TRBJ1-5 | TRBV7-3 | - | CASSLMANQPQHF | TGTGCCAGCAGCTTAATGGCCAATCAGCCCCAGCATTTT
once | TRBJ2-1 | TRBV18 | TRBD2 | CASSPPQLAGGREQFF | TGTGCCAGCTCACCACCCCAACTAGCGGGGGGCCGTGAGCAGTTCTTC
- | TRBJ2-1 | TRBV27 | - | CASSLGQRNEQFF | TGTGCCAGCAGTTTAGGGCAGCGCAATGAGCAGTTCTTC
- | TRBJ2-5 | TRBV5-1 | - | CASVDGTLQETQYF | TGCGCCAGCGTGGACGGAACCCTCCAAGAGACCCAGTACTTC
- | TRBJ2-3 | TRBV3-1/TRBV3-2 | TRBD2 | CASSLASGGAKDTQYF | TGTGCCAGCAGCCTTGCTAGCGGGGGGGCCAAAGATACGCAGTATTTT
- | TRBJ1-1 | TRBV19 | - | CASSVSIIVTEAFF | TGTGCCAGTAGTGTCTCCATAATCGTAACTGAAGCTTTCTTT
- | TRBJ1-6 | TRBV6-5 | - | CASSYSRISYNSPLHF | TGTGCCAGCAGTTACTCCCGCATCTCCTATAATTCACCCCTCCACTTT
- | TRBJ1-6 | TRBV7-2 | - | CASSSWGYNSPLHF | TGTGCCAGCAGTTCTTGGGGATATAATTCACCCCTCCACTTT
- | TRBJ2-7 | TRBV11-2 | - | CASSSRLEQYF | TGTGCCAGCAGCAGCCGCCTCGAGCAGTACTTC
many | TRBJ1-5 | TRBV7-8 | - | CASSSFNQPQHF | TGTGCCAGCAGCTCCTTTAATCAGCCCCAGCATTTT
- | TRBJ1-2 | TRBV5-1 | - | CASSPIVRGAGYTF | TGCGCCAGCAGCCCTATCGTGAGGGGGGCAGGCTACACCTTC
- | TRBJ1-1 | TRBV18 | - | CASSPRVDPDTEAFF | TGTGCCAGCTCACCACGGGTAGATCCGGACACTGAAGCTTTCTTT
- | TRBJ1-6 | TRBV7-6 | TRBD1 | CASSLRDRDYNSPLHF | TGTGCCAGCAGCTTAAGGGACAGGGACTATAATTCACCCCTCCACTTT
- | TRBJ2-7 | TRBV2 | TRBD1 | CASSTEFGTVGSYEQYF | TGTGCCAGCAGTACTGAATTCGGGACAGTCGGCTCCTACGAGCAGTACTTC
- | TRBJ1-1 | TRBV30 | TRBD1 | CAWRPGGQGENTEAFF | TGTGCCTGGAGGCCAGGGGGACAGGGAGAAAACACTGAAGCTTTCTTT
- | TRBJ2-7 | TRBV19 | - | CASSIRATYEQYF | TGTGCCAGTAGTATACGAGCGACCTACGAGCAGTACTTC
- | TRBJ1-1 | TRBV19 | - | CASSRGGRNTEAFF | TGTGCCAGTAGTAGAGGGGGGAGGAACACTGAAGCTTTCTTT
- | TRBJ2-7 | TRBV7-8 | TRBD2 | CASMTLAGNSYEQYF | TGTGCCAGCATGACCCTAGCGGGGAACTCCTACGAGCAGTACTTC
- | TRBJ2-1 | TRBV5-6 | TRBD2 | CASSLGGFYNEQFF | TGTGCCAGCAGCCTCGGGGGGTTCTACAATGAGCAGTTCTTC
- | TRBJ2-5 | TRBV6-2/TRBV6-3 | TRBD1 | CASSRAGTGVYKTQYF | TGTGCCAGCAGTAGGGCTGGGACAGGGGTTTACAAGACCCAGTACTTC
- | TRBJ2-5 | TRBV9 | TRBD2 | CASSGEFRGESETQYF | TGTGCCAGCAGCGGAGAATTTCGGGGGGAGTCGGAGACCCAGTACTTC
- | TRBJ1-1 | TRBV19 | TRBD1 | CASSIPQGAVTEAFF | TGTGCCAGTAGTATCCCCCAGGGGGCGGTCACTGAAGCTTTCTTT
once | TRBJ2-7 | TRBV18 | TRBD1 | CASSPRQGVYEQYF | TGTGCCAGCTCACCGAGACAGGGGGTGTACGAGCAGTACTTC
once | TRBJ2-7 | TRBV6-2/TRBV6-3 | - | CASSPINRAPYEQYF | TGTGCCAGCAGCCCTATTAATAGGGCCCCCTACGAGCAGTACTTC
- | TRBJ1-2 | TRBV5-4 | TRBD1 | CASSARDRGTNYGYTF | TGTGCCAGCAGCGCCCGGGACAGGGGGACTAACTATGGCTACACCTTC
- | TRBJ1-1 | TRBV18 | - | CASSPPGRDNTEAFF | TGTGCCAGCTCACCACCGGGCAGGGATAACACTGAAGCTTTCTTT
- | TRBJ1-4 | TRBV7-9 | TRBD1 | CASSLGLRQGRQTNEKLFF | TGTGCCAGCAGCTTAGGCCTCCGACAGGGGCGGCAAACTAATGAAAAACTGTTTTTT
- | TRBJ1-3 | TRBV6-1 | - | CASSEAIPSGNTIYF | TGTGCCAGCAGTGAAGCGATTCCCTCTGGAAACACCATATATTTT
- | TRBJ1-1 | TRBV6-2/TRBV6-3 | - | CASSYGYGRVTEAFF | TGTGCCAGCAGTTACGGCTACGGGAGGGTGACTGAAGCTTTCTTT